Listed below are T cell receptor beta chains from one sample, sequenced in a study of blood T cells in healthy people across ages. MiXCR, applied by TCRdb to the 5' RACE reads, yields one record per CDR3 protein. Altogether about 570,000 distinct CDR3 sequences are present, approximately 25% being singletons, with the ten largest covering approximately 18%. Sequencing used blood. The receptors originated from a woman in her sixties or seventies in good health. Each CDR3 is given with its conserved first and last residue. Each record gives: V gene, D gene, J gene, clone size, CDR3 DNA, CDR3 protein. D genes are given only for firm matches. Size values are once, few and many counts, or a class for expanded clones, and some rows have none.

v_gene: TRBV5-1
d_gene: .
j_gene: TRBJ1-1
abundance: few
CDR3nt: TGCGCCAGCAGCCCTGACCCGGTGGGCACTGAAGCTTTCTTT
CDR3aa: CASSPDPVGTEAFF

v_gene: TRBV3-1
d_gene: .
j_gene: TRBJ2-6
abundance: .
CDR3nt: TGTGCCAGCAGCCAAGCATTAGGGCCTGGGGCCAACGTCCTGACTTTC
CDR3aa: CASSQALGPGANVLTF

v_gene: TRBV9
d_gene: TRBD2
j_gene: TRBJ2-3
abundance: few
CDR3nt: TGTGCCAGCAGCGTAGGGGCGTTGGGGGGGGACGCAGATACGCAGTATTTT
CDR3aa: CASSVGALGGDADTQYF

v_gene: TRBV11-2
d_gene: TRBD2
j_gene: TRBJ2-7
abundance: many
CDR3nt: TGTGCCAGCAGCTTAGCGGGGGGGACTTCCTACGAGCAGTACTTC
CDR3aa: CASSLAGGTSYEQYF

v_gene: TRBV5-1
d_gene: .
j_gene: TRBJ2-5
abundance: few
CDR3nt: TGCGCCAGCAGCTTGAACGCAGGGGCAGAGACCCAGTACTTC
CDR3aa: CASSLNAGAETQYF

v_gene: TRBV3-1
d_gene: TRBD1
j_gene: TRBJ1-2
abundance: .
CDR3nt: TGTGCCAGCAGCCAACTCACAGGGGTTAATGGCTACACCTTC
CDR3aa: CASSQLTGVNGYTF

v_gene: TRBV4-2
d_gene: .
j_gene: TRBJ1-5
abundance: .
CDR3nt: TGTGCCAGCAGCCCCGTGGTGGCAGTCCCTCGGCCCCAGCATTTT
CDR3aa: CASSPVVAVPRPQHF

v_gene: TRBV7-2
d_gene: .
j_gene: TRBJ1-6
abundance: few
CDR3nt: TGTGCCAGCAGGTCGACCTATAATTCACCCCTCCACTTT
CDR3aa: CASRSTYNSPLHF

v_gene: TRBV11-3
d_gene: .
j_gene: TRBJ1-6
abundance: many
CDR3nt: TGTGCCAGCAGCTTAGAAATGAATTCACCCCTCCACTTT
CDR3aa: CASSLEMNSPLHF

v_gene: TRBV14
d_gene: TRBD1
j_gene: TRBJ1-6
abundance: few
CDR3nt: TGTGCCAGCAGCCAAGATATCGGGACAGTAAATAATTCACCCCTCCACTTT
CDR3aa: CASSQDIGTVNNSPLHF

v_gene: TRBV5-1
d_gene: TRBD1
j_gene: TRBJ1-1
abundance: .
CDR3nt: TGCGCCAGCAGCTTGGCAGGGGGGTACGGCACTGAAGCTTTCTTT
CDR3aa: CASSLAGGYGTEAFF

v_gene: TRBV6-6
d_gene: TRBD1
j_gene: TRBJ1-4
abundance: few
CDR3nt: TGTGCCAGCAGTTATGGACAGGCAACTAATGAAAAACTGTTTTTT
CDR3aa: CASSYGQATNEKLFF

v_gene: TRBV11-2
d_gene: .
j_gene: TRBJ1-2
abundance: .
CDR3nt: TGTGCCAGCAGCGTACAGGTCCTCTATGGCTACACCTTC
CDR3aa: CASSVQVLYGYTF

v_gene: TRBV27
d_gene: .
j_gene: TRBJ2-3
abundance: .
CDR3nt: TGTGCCAGCGCCAGCCCAGATACGCAGTATTTT
CDR3aa: CASASPDTQYF

v_gene: TRBV5-6
d_gene: TRBD1
j_gene: TRBJ2-5
abundance: .
CDR3nt: TGTGCCAGCACCGAGCCGGGGACAGGGGAGAGAGAGACCCAGTACTTC
CDR3aa: CASTEPGTGERETQYF

v_gene: TRBV4-3
d_gene: TRBD1
j_gene: TRBJ1-3
abundance: few
CDR3nt: TGCGCCAGCAGCCAAGGGGGCAGGGGGCTCGGAAACACCATATATTTT
CDR3aa: CASSQGGRGLGNTIYF

v_gene: TRBV4-3
d_gene: .
j_gene: TRBJ1-3
abundance: .
CDR3nt: TGCGCCAGCAGCCCCCTAGGGGTCGGAAACACCATATATTTT
CDR3aa: CASSPLGVGNTIYF

v_gene: TRBV15
d_gene: .
j_gene: TRBJ2-1
abundance: .
CDR3nt: TGTGCCACCAGCAGAGATGTGGTCTACAATGAGCAGTTCTTC
CDR3aa: CATSRDVVYNEQFF

v_gene: TRBV27
d_gene: TRBD2
j_gene: TRBJ2-1
abundance: .
CDR3nt: TGTGCCAGCAGTCTAGCGGGGGGTTTTGTTGGTAATGAGCAGTTCTTC
CDR3aa: CASSLAGGFVGNEQFF

v_gene: TRBV5-1
d_gene: .
j_gene: TRBJ1-4
abundance: .
CDR3nt: TGCGCCAGCAGCTTGGAGGGTATGCGGGGGGAAAAACTGTTTTTT
CDR3aa: CASSLEGMRGEKLFF

v_gene: TRBV15
d_gene: TRBD1
j_gene: TRBJ2-1
abundance: few
CDR3nt: TGTGCCACCAGCAGAGACCGGACAGGGAGCTACAATGAGCAGTTCTTC
CDR3aa: CATSRDRTGSYNEQFF

v_gene: TRBV29-1
d_gene: .
j_gene: TRBJ1-1
abundance: few
CDR3nt: TGCAGCGTTGATCCCAGGTTTGAAGCTTTCTTT
CDR3aa: CSVDPRFEAFF

v_gene: TRBV28
d_gene: .
j_gene: TRBJ1-2
abundance: few
CDR3nt: TGTGCCAGCAGCCCAACCGGGACCAGCTATGGCTACACCTTC
CDR3aa: CASSPTGTSYGYTF

v_gene: TRBV20-1
d_gene: TRBD1
j_gene: TRBJ2-3
abundance: .
CDR3nt: TGCAGTGTCCCGGGACAGGGCACAGATACGCAGTATTTT
CDR3aa: CSVPGQGTDTQYF

v_gene: TRBV5-5
d_gene: .
j_gene: TRBJ2-3
abundance: few
CDR3nt: TGTGCCAGCAGCTTAGGGGCGGGGCAAGGGGATACGCAGTATTTT
CDR3aa: CASSLGAGQGDTQYF

v_gene: TRBV7-8
d_gene: .
j_gene: TRBJ2-1
abundance: few
CDR3nt: TGTGCCAGCAGCTTAGAGGGGCGGAATGAGCAGTTCTTC
CDR3aa: CASSLEGRNEQFF

v_gene: TRBV19
d_gene: TRBD1
j_gene: TRBJ1-5
abundance: .
CDR3nt: TGTGCCAGTAGGCCGGGGACAGGGGTTTATCAATGGCATTTT
CDR3aa: CASRPGTGVYQWHF

v_gene: TRBV24-1
d_gene: TRBD2
j_gene: TRBJ2-1
abundance: few
CDR3nt: TGTGCCACCAGTGATTTGGGGCCTAGCGGGGGTTACAATGAGCAGTTCTTC
CDR3aa: CATSDLGPSGGYNEQFF

v_gene: TRBV20-1
d_gene: TRBD1
j_gene: TRBJ1-4
abundance: few
CDR3nt: TGCAGTGCTAGTAACAGGGGGCAGACTAATGAAAAACTGTCTTTT
CDR3aa: CSASNRGQTNEKLSF

v_gene: TRBV19
d_gene: TRBD1
j_gene: TRBJ2-4
abundance: few
CDR3nt: TGTGCCAGTAGTATGCAGGGGGCACGAAACATTCAGTACTTC
CDR3aa: CASSMQGARNIQYF

v_gene: TRBV5-1
d_gene: TRBD2
j_gene: TRBJ2-1
abundance: .
CDR3nt: TGCGCCAGCAGCTTGTTCGGGGGAGGGACCTACAATGAGCAGTTCTTC
CDR3aa: CASSLFGGGTYNEQFF

v_gene: TRBV4-1
d_gene: .
j_gene: TRBJ2-1
abundance: .
CDR3nt: TGCGCCAGCAGCCAAGAAAGGGCAAACACCCTTGGGGATGAGCAGTTCTTC
CDR3aa: CASSQERANTLGDEQFF

v_gene: TRBV6-2/TRBV6-3
d_gene: TRBD1
j_gene: TRBJ2-7
abundance: .
CDR3nt: TGTGCCAGCAGTTCTCTGGACAGGGGATCCTACGAGCAGTACTTC
CDR3aa: CASSSLDRGSYEQYF

v_gene: TRBV15
d_gene: .
j_gene: TRBJ2-7
abundance: many
CDR3nt: TGTGCCACCAGCAGTCCGGTAGGGACGGCCTACGAGCAGTACTTC
CDR3aa: CATSSPVGTAYEQYF

v_gene: TRBV5-4
d_gene: TRBD2
j_gene: TRBJ2-1
abundance: few
CDR3nt: TGTGCCAGCAGGTCACTAGCGGTGAATGAGCAGTTCTTC
CDR3aa: CASRSLAVNEQFF

v_gene: TRBV9
d_gene: TRBD1
j_gene: TRBJ1-1
abundance: .
CDR3nt: TGTGCCAGCAGCATGGGACAGGAAATGAACACTGAAGCTTTCTTT
CDR3aa: CASSMGQEMNTEAFF

v_gene: TRBV7-9
d_gene: .
j_gene: TRBJ1-4
abundance: few
CDR3nt: TGTGCCAGCAGCTTAGACAGTTGGGAAAAACTGTTTTTT
CDR3aa: CASSLDSWEKLFF

v_gene: TRBV2
d_gene: TRBD1
j_gene: TRBJ2-7
abundance: .
CDR3nt: TGTGCCAGCAGGGACGACAGGGGGCGCCGGCAGTACTTC
CDR3aa: CASRDDRGRRQYF

v_gene: TRBV2
d_gene: .
j_gene: TRBJ1-1
abundance: .
CDR3nt: TGTGCCACCGGGCAGGCATTGAACACTGAAGCTTTCTTT
CDR3aa: CATGQALNTEAFF

v_gene: TRBV14
d_gene: TRBD2
j_gene: TRBJ2-7
abundance: .
CDR3nt: TGTGCCAGCAGCCAAGATTGGTGGCGGGGGTCTAGCTCCTACGAGCAGTACTTC
CDR3aa: CASSQDWWRGSSSYEQYF

v_gene: TRBV4-2
d_gene: .
j_gene: TRBJ1-2
abundance: .
CDR3nt: TGTGCCAGCAGCCAAGGATCCAGGACTAACTATGGCTACACCTTC
CDR3aa: CASSQGSRTNYGYTF